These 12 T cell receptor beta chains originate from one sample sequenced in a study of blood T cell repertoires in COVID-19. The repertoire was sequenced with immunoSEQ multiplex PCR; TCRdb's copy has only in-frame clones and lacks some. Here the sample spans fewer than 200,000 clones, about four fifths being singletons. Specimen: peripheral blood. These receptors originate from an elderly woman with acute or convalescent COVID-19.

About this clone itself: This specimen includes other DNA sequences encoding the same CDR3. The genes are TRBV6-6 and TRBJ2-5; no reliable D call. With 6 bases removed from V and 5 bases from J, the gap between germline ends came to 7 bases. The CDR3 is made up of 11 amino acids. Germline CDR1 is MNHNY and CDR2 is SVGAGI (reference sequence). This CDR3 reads CASSPGETQYF. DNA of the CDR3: TGTGCCAGCAGCCCCGGGGAGACCCAGTACTTC.

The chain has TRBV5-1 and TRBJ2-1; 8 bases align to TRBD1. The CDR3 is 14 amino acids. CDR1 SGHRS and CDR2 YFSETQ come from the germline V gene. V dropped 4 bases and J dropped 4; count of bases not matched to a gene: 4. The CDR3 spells CASSAGGAYNEQFF. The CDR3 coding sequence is TGCGCCAGCAGCGCAGGGGGCGCGTACAATGAGCAGTTCTTC.

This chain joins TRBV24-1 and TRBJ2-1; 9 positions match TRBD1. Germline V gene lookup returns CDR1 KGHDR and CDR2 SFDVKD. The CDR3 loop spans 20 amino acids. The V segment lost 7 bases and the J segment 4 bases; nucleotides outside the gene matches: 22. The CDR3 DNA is TGTGCCACCAGCGGAAAACCCGATACGTTAGACAGGGGGTTTTACAATGAGCAGTTCTTC. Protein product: CATSGKPDTLDRGFYNEQFF.

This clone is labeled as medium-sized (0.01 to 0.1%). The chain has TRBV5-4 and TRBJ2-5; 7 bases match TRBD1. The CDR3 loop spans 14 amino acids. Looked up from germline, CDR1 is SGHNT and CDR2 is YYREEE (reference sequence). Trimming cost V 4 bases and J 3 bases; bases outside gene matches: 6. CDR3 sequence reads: CASSAWDREETQYF. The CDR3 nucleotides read TGTGCCAGCAGCGCGTGGGACAGAGAAGAGACCCAGTACTTC. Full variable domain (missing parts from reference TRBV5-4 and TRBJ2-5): ETGVTQSPTHLIKTRGQQVTLRCSSQSGHNTVSWYQQALGQGPQFIFQYYREEENGRGNFPPRFSGLQFPNYSSELNVNALELDDSALYLCASSAWDREETQYFGPGTRLLVL.

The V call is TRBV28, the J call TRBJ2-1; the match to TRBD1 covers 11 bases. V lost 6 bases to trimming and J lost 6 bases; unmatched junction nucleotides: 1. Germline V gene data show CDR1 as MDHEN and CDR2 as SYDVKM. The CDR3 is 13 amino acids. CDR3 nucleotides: TGTGCCAGCAGGGGACAGGGGGGCAATGAGCAGTTCTTC. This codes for CASRGQGGNEQFF.

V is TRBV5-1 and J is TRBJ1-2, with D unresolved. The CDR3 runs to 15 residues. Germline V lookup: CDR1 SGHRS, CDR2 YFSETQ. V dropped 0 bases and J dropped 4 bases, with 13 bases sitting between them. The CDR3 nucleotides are TGCGCCAGCAGCTTGGTTGGCGTGACGGGCTATGGCTACACCTTC. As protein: CASSLVGVTGYGYTF.

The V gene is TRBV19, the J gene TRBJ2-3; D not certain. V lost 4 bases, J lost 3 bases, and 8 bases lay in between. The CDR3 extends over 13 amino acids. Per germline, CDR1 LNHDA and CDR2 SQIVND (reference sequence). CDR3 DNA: TGTGCCAGTAGTAGAAAAGCTACAGATACGCAGTATTTT. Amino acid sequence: CASSRKATDTQYF.

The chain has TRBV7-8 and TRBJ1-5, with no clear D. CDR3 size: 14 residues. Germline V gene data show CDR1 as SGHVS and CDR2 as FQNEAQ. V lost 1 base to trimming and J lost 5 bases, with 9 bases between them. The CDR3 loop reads CASSLGGIDQPQHF. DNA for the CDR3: TGTGCCAGCAGCTTAGGAGGGATCGATCAGCCCCAGCATTTT.

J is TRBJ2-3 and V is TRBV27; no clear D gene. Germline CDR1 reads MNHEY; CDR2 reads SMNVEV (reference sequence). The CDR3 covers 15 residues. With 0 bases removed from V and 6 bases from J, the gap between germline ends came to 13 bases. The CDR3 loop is CASSLSAGRWDTQYF. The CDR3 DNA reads TGTGCCAGCAGTTTATCGGCAGGTCGCTGGGATACGCAGTATTTT.

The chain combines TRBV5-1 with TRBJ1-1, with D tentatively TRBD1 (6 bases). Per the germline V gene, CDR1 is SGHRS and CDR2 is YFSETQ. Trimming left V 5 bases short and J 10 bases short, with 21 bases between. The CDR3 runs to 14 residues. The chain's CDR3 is CASRQDSVDRRAFF. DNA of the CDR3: TGCGCCAGCAGGCAAGATTCCGTAGACAGGAGAGCTTTCTTT.

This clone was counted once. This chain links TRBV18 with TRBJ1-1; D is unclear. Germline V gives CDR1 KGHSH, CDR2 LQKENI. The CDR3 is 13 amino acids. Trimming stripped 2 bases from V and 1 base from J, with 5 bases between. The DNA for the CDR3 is TGTGCCAGCTCACCAACAAGGAACACTGAAGCTTTCTTT. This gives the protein CASSPTRNTEAFF.

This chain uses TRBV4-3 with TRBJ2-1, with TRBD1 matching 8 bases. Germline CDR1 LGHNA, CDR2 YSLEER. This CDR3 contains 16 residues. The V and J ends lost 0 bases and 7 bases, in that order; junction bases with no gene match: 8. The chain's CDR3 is CASSQDQGRGLNEQFF. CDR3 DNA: TGCGCCAGCAGCCAAGATCAGGGCAGGGGGCTGAATGAGCAGTTCTTC.